A selection of T cell receptor beta chains follows, all from one sample in a study of T cells in localized non-small cell lung cancer. Some clones are missing from TCRdb's copy, which holds only in-frame ones; the method was immunoSEQ multiplex PCR. The top ten clones hold nearly 20% of a sample with approximately 54,000 clones, approximately 80% of them seen once. The specimen was peripheral blood, collected before any cancer treatment. All receptors come from a female donor over 55 with stage II squamous cell lung carcinoma. Both conserved end residues are part of each CDR3. The order of the fields is D gene, V gene, clone size, J gene, CDR3 length, CDR3 protein, CDR3 DNA. The D gene is left open where the match is weak. Clone size is shown for a subset of rows, as once, few, many or a class of expanded clone.

D gene: TRBD2; V gene: TRBV9; clone size: .; J gene: TRBJ2-3; CDR3 length: 16; CDR3 protein: CASSYPSGAATDTQYF; CDR3 DNA: TGTGCCAGCAGCTACCCTAGCGGGGCCGCCACAGATACGCAGTATTTT
D gene: .; V gene: TRBV5-1; clone size: .; J gene: TRBJ2-3; CDR3 length: 15; CDR3 protein: CASSLEGSNTDTQYF; CDR3 DNA: TGCGCCAGCAGCTTGGAGGGTTCCAACACAGATACGCAGTATTTT
D gene: .; V gene: TRBV9; clone size: .; J gene: TRBJ1-2; CDR3 length: 13; CDR3 protein: CASSQTGNYGYTF; CDR3 DNA: TGTGCCAGCAGCCAGACAGGAAACTATGGCTACACCTTC
D gene: .; V gene: TRBV25-1; clone size: .; J gene: TRBJ2-5; CDR3 length: 15; CDR3 protein: CASSENRGLQETQYF; CDR3 DNA: TGTGCCAGCAGTGAAAATAGGGGGTTGCAAGAGACCCAGTACTTC
D gene: TRBD2; V gene: TRBV11-1; clone size: .; J gene: TRBJ2-3; CDR3 length: 14; CDR3 protein: CASSSTSGGYTQYF; CDR3 DNA: TGTGCCAGCAGCTCCACTAGCGGGGGATATACGCAGTATTTT
D gene: .; V gene: TRBV13; clone size: once; J gene: TRBJ2-1; CDR3 length: 18; CDR3 protein: CASSLGGAGDTIYNEQFF; CDR3 DNA: TGTGCCAGCAGCTTAGGGGGCGCCGGGGACACGATCTACAATGAGCAGTTCTTC
D gene: .; V gene: TRBV25-1; clone size: once; J gene: TRBJ1-5; CDR3 length: 13; CDR3 protein: CASRDSHNQPQHF; CDR3 DNA: TGTGCCAGCAGGGACAGCCACAATCAGCCCCAGCATTTT
D gene: TRBD1; V gene: TRBV14; clone size: once; J gene: TRBJ2-7; CDR3 length: 14; CDR3 protein: CASSPDRVRYEQYF; CDR3 DNA: TGTGCCAGCAGCCCGGACAGGGTAAGGTACGAGCAGTACTTC
D gene: .; V gene: TRBV6-6; clone size: few; J gene: TRBJ1-2; CDR3 length: 13; CDR3 protein: CASSHDTRYGYTF; CDR3 DNA: TGTGCCAGCAGCCACGACACCCGGTATGGCTACACCTTC
D gene: TRBD1; V gene: TRBV14; clone size: .; J gene: TRBJ2-7; CDR3 length: 16; CDR3 protein: CASSRRTGTLLDEQYF; CDR3 DNA: TGTGCCAGCAGCCGCCGGACAGGGACTCTCCTTGACGAGCAGTACTTC
D gene: TRBD2; V gene: TRBV9; clone size: .; J gene: TRBJ2-5; CDR3 length: 15; CDR3 protein: CASSVMGGLKETQYF; CDR3 DNA: TGTGCCAGCAGCGTAATGGGGGGGTTGAAAGAGACCCAGTACTTC
D gene: TRBD2; V gene: TRBV12-5; clone size: .; J gene: TRBJ2-1; CDR3 length: 17; CDR3 protein: CASGQIAGGGNYNEQFF; CDR3 DNA: TGTGCTAGTGGCCAGATAGCGGGGGGCGGTAATTACAATGAGCAGTTCTTC
D gene: .; V gene: TRBV9; clone size: .; J gene: TRBJ2-7; CDR3 length: 13; CDR3 protein: CASSVEPLGEQYF; CDR3 DNA: TGTGCCAGCAGCGTAGAGCCCTTGGGGGAGCAGTACTTC
D gene: .; V gene: TRBV9; clone size: .; J gene: TRBJ1-2; CDR3 length: 17; CDR3 protein: CASKRTAIEDPNYGYTF; CDR3 DNA: TGTGCCAGCAAGCGGACAGCCATCGAAGACCCTAACTATGGCTACACCTTC
D gene: TRBD1; V gene: TRBV5-1; clone size: .; J gene: TRBJ2-6; CDR3 length: 18; CDR3 protein: CASSLEGGPVSGANVLTF; CDR3 DNA: TGCGCCAGCAGCTTGGAAGGGGGCCCAGTCTCTGGGGCCAACGTCCTGACTTTC
D gene: TRBD2; V gene: TRBV18; clone size: .; J gene: TRBJ2-1; CDR3 length: 15; CDR3 protein: CASSPNPAGTNEQFF; CDR3 DNA: TGTGCCAGCTCACCTAATCCAGCGGGGACTAATGAGCAGTTCTTC
D gene: .; V gene: TRBV6-1; clone size: few; J gene: TRBJ2-7; CDR3 length: 13; CDR3 protein: CASRGTGSYEQYF; CDR3 DNA: TGTGCCAGCAGGGGAACAGGCTCCTACGAGCAGTACTTC
D gene: TRBD1; V gene: TRBV9; clone size: .; J gene: TRBJ1-3; CDR3 length: 16; CDR3 protein: CASSPGQGAPGNTIYF; CDR3 DNA: TGTGCCAGCAGCCCCGGACAGGGGGCGCCTGGAAACACCATATATTTT
D gene: TRBD2; V gene: TRBV2; clone size: .; J gene: TRBJ2-5; CDR3 length: 13; CDR3 protein: CASSISGGETQYF; CDR3 DNA: TGTGCCAGCAGTATCAGCGGGGGAGAGACCCAGTACTTC
D gene: .; V gene: TRBV5-1; clone size: .; J gene: TRBJ2-1; CDR3 length: 16; CDR3 protein: CASSLLLGTTYNEQFF; CDR3 DNA: TGCGCCAGCAGCTTGTTATTGGGGACCACCTACAATGAGCAGTTCTTC
D gene: .; V gene: TRBV5-5; clone size: .; J gene: TRBJ2-6; CDR3 length: 18; CDR3 protein: CASSLLARVDSGANVLTF; CDR3 DNA: TGTGCCAGCAGCTTGCTGGCCAGGGTAGACTCTGGGGCCAACGTCCTGACTTTC
D gene: .; V gene: TRBV4-2; clone size: .; J gene: TRBJ2-3; CDR3 length: 15; CDR3 protein: CASSQDASGTDTQYF; CDR3 DNA: TGTGCCAGCAGCCAAGATGCTAGCGGCACAGATACGCAGTATTTT
D gene: .; V gene: TRBV5-1; clone size: .; J gene: TRBJ2-7; CDR3 length: 12; CDR3 protein: CASSHQSYEQYF; CDR3 DNA: TGCGCCAGCAGCCACCAGAGCTACGAGCAGTACTTC
D gene: .; V gene: TRBV18; clone size: .; J gene: TRBJ1-1; CDR3 length: 13; CDR3 protein: CASSPEGRTEAFF; CDR3 DNA: TGTGCCAGCTCACCAGAAGGGAGGACTGAAGCTTTCTTT
D gene: TRBD2; V gene: TRBV7-9; clone size: .; J gene: TRBJ2-3; CDR3 length: 15; CDR3 protein: CASSPLAGGPDTQYF; CDR3 DNA: TGTGCCAGCAGCCCTTTAGCGGGGGGGCCGGATACGCAGTATTTT
D gene: .; V gene: TRBV5-4; clone size: .; J gene: TRBJ2-3; CDR3 length: 11; CDR3 protein: CASSGKGTQYF; CDR3 DNA: TGTGCCAGCAGCGGAAAGGGTACGCAGTATTTT
D gene: .; V gene: TRBV19; clone size: .; J gene: TRBJ1-1; CDR3 length: 14; CDR3 protein: CASVSLKTNTEAFF; CDR3 DNA: TGTGCCAGTGTGTCCTTGAAAACGAACACTGAAGCTTTCTTT
D gene: TRBD1; V gene: TRBV27; clone size: .; J gene: TRBJ1-2; CDR3 length: 15; CDR3 protein: CASSLSGTGYYGYTF; CDR3 DNA: TGTGCCAGCAGTTTATCCGGGACAGGGTACTATGGCTACACCTTC
D gene: .; V gene: TRBV5-1; clone size: .; J gene: TRBJ2-7; CDR3 length: 16; CDR3 protein: CASSWSPSGGSYEQYF; CDR3 DNA: TGCGCCAGCAGCTGGTCACCCTCAGGGGGGTCCTACGAGCAGTACTTC